Below, 18 T cell receptor beta chains from the same sample are listed, as sequenced in a study of T cells after yellow fever vaccination (dated 2019 in TCRdb). Reading the label with the study, this specimen's treatment or condition is: live attenuated yellow fever vaccine strain. Library preparation used 5' RACE. Sequencer: Illumina HiSeq 2500. The raw public reads went through TCRdb reprocessing: fastp at Q25, MiXCR clone calling, in-frame beta chains kept. Rows with a matching CDR3 protein are joined into one entry that keeps the most common DNA and genes. The sample table shows about 220,000 distinct CDR3 sequences, and approximately 6.8% are seen once. The ten most abundant clones make up approximately 0.99% of the sample. The sequenced sample was CD4+ T cells sorted from PBMCs, obtained on the day of the yellow fever booster vaccination. These receptors came from a man aged 30-40 years who received the YFV17D yellow fever vaccine.

The gene calls are TRBV5-1 and TRBJ2-1, with 10 bases lining up with TRBD1. The junction had 12 bases not matched to a gene; V was cut back by 5 bases and J by 10 bases. The CDR3 is 15 residues long. Germline V gene lookup returns CDR1 SGHRS and CDR2 YFSETQ. The CDR3, as DNA: TGCGCCAGCAGTTTACCGAGACAGGGGGCGAAGGAGCAGTTCTTC. Translating it yields CASSLPRQGAKEQFF. Full variable domain (missing parts from reference TRBV5-1 and TRBJ2-1): KAGVTQTPRYLIKTRGQQVTLSCSPISGHRSVSWYQQTPGQGLQFLFEYFSETQRNKGNFPGRFSGRQFSNSRSEMNVSTLELGDSALYLCASSLPRQGAKEQFFGPGTRLTVL.

As regards this clonotype: At one boundary the junction diverges from the germline segment, which might be a read error. The V and J genes are TRBV5-4 and TRBJ2-2; D unresolved. The CDR3 length is 16 residues. Germline assignment: CDR1 SGHNT and CDR2 YYREEE (reference sequence). CDR3 residues: CVSSLGPGLVGGELFF. The CDR3 DNA reads TGTGTCAGCAGCTTGGGCCCCGGTCTAGTTGGCGGGGAGCTGTTTTTT.

This clonotype has at least ten counts. V usage is TRBV12-3 or TRBV12-4 and J usage is TRBJ2-3; a possible D gene is TRBD1 (6 bases). The CDR3 has 13 residues. Trimming pared 6 bases from V and 4 bases from J, leaving 11 bases between. CDR3 nucleotides: TGTGCCAGCAGACTCTCAGGGGCAGATACGCAGTATTTT. Translation: CASRLSGADTQYF.

This clonotype occurred a few times. The chain carries TRBV30 and TRBJ1-1; perhaps TRBD1 as D (5 bases). The CDR3 loop spans 14 amino acids. The germline CDR1 and CDR2 sequences are GTSNPN and SVGIG (reference sequence). V gave up 0 bases and J gave up 5 bases, with 13 bases separating them. CDR3 nucleotide sequence: TGTGCCTGGAGTGTGCAGGGATTTGGGACTGAAGCTTTCTTT. Translated: CAWSVQGFGTEAFF.

Many counts were recorded for this clonotype. The chain employs TRBV3-1 and TRBJ2-7; a weak D match, TRBD2 (6 bases). The CDR3 covers 15 residues. The ends were cut back, 9 bases at V and 2 bases at J, with 20 bases in the middle. Germline loops: CDR1 LGHDT, CDR2 YNNKEL (reference sequence). CDR3 in amino acids: CARDKTRDGPYEQYF. The CDR3 DNA is TGTGCCAGGGACAAGACTAGGGACGGACCCTACGAGCAGTACTTC.

This clonotype was picked up many times. J is TRBJ1-4 and V is TRBV7-2; 8 nucleotides line up with TRBD1. The trim removed 0 bases at V and 0 bases at J, leaving 6 bases unmatched. This CDR3 has 18 amino acids. CDR1 is SGHTA, CDR2 FQGNSA, per germline. In nucleotides, the CDR3 is TGTGCCAGCAGCTTAGCCGGGACAGGAGTTGCAACTAATGAAAAACTGTTTTTT. Its protein is CASSLAGTGVATNEKLFF.

The CDR3 region has the DNA TGTGCCAGCAGTGAGGCGGACATGGTAGGAAACACCATATATTTT. It encodes CASSEADMVGNTIYF. The V call is TRBV6-1, the J call TRBJ1-3, with D tentatively TRBD1 (5 bases). The CDR3 runs 15 residues. CDR1 and CDR2 from the germline V gene are MNHNS and SASEGT. V dropped 3 bases and J dropped 4 bases, with 13 bases sitting between them.

This clonotype turned up a few times. The rearrangement links TRBV4-3 to TRBJ1-5, with D perhaps matching TRBD1 (6 bases). V lost 1 base to trimming and J lost 7 bases, with 17 bases between them. The germline gives CDR1 LGHNA, CDR2 YSLEER. CDR3 length: 16 amino acids. The CDR3 sequence: CASSQGHSGTTQPQHF. The CDR3 DNA reads TGCGCCAGCAGCCAAGGACACTCCGGGACAACCCAGCCCCAGCATTTT.

This clonotype was counted at least ten times. J is TRBJ2-5 and V is TRBV6-2 or TRBV6-3, with TRBD2 matching 14 bases. The CDR3 consists of 18 residues. Germline V gene data show CDR1 as MNHEY and CDR2 as SVGEGT. V gave up 7 bases and J gave up 6 bases; unmatched junction bases: 16. The CDR3 coding sequence is TGTGCCAGCACCTCCGGGACTAGCGGGAGCTCTCTTCCGAAGACCCAGTACTTC. The encoded protein is CASTSGTSGSSLPKTQYF.

This clonotype showed up just a few times. This chain joins TRBV30 and TRBJ2-3; no definite D call. V lost 0 bases to trimming and J lost 5 bases, with 12 bases between them. This CDR3 has 14 amino acids. Germline lookup yields CDR1 GTSNPN and CDR2 SVGIG (reference sequence). The CDR3 DNA reads as TGTGCCTGGAGTGTCCTCGAGTGGGTAGATACGCAGTATTTT. It specifies CAWSVLEWVDTQYF.

This chain uses TRBV4-2 with TRBJ1-1; D ambiguous. Trimming removed 1 base at V and 5 bases at J, with 17 bases between. CDR3 length: 16 residues. Germline CDR1 LGHNA, CDR2 YNFKEQ. CDR3 in amino acids: CASSQAGLPGGTEAFF. The CDR3, as DNA: TGTGCCAGCAGCCAAGCCGGCCTCCCAGGCGGAACTGAAGCTTTCTTT.

This clonotype has more than one count but fewer than ten. The genes are TRBV19 and TRBJ2-7; TRBD1 or TRBD2 may be the D gene (6 bases each). The germline CDR1 and CDR2 sequences are LNHDA and SQIVND (reference sequence). V was pared by 5 bases and J by 0 bases, with 11 bases between. The CDR3 spans 14 residues. The DNA of the CDR3 is TGTGCCAGTAGTCCTAGGGGGGTCTCCTACGAGCAGTACTTC. This translates into CASSPRGVSYEQYF.

This clonotype was picked up a small number of times. The gene calls are TRBV29-1 and TRBJ2-3, with D unclear. V was cut by 2 bases and J by 4 bases, with 10 bases left in between. The CDR3 loop spans 13 amino acids. CDR1 and CDR2 (germline): SQVTM, ANQGSEA. As DNA, the CDR3 is TGCAGCGTTGAACAGTCCAGAGCAGATACGCAGTATTTT. It translates to CSVEQSRADTQYF.

In this sample, this clonotype turned up a few times. The gene calls are TRBV11-2 and TRBJ2-5; D possibly corresponds to TRBD1 (6 bases). Per the germline V gene, CDR1 is SGHAT and CDR2 is FQNNGV. The CDR3 totals 14 residues. The V gene lost 7 bases and the J gene lost 5 bases, with 17 bases spanning the gap. CDR3 sequence (DNA): TGTGCCAGCACCACAACAGGGATTGGGGAGACCCAGTACTTC. Residues: CASTTTGIGETQYF.

The chain links TRBV5-4 to TRBJ2-3; a possible D gene is TRBD2 (6 bases). The CDR3 loop spans 17 amino acids. From germline, CDR1 is SGHNT and CDR2 YYREEE (reference sequence). Between the trimmed V and J ends, which lost 3 bases and 2 bases, there was a span of 19 bases. Here the CDR3 DNA reads TGTGCCAGCAGCTCACCAAGTATTGGGACTCACACAGATACGCAGTATTTT. Translation: CASSSPSIGTHTDTQYF.

This clonotype was seen repeatedly, ten times or more. The CDR3 sequence: CASSTPRDTNIQYF. The CDR3 region has the DNA TGTGCCAGCAGTACTCCCAGGGACACAAACATTCAGTACTTC. V gene TRBV27 combines with J gene TRBJ2-4, with a tentative D call TRBD1 (6 bases). CDR1 is MNHEY, CDR2 SMNVEV, per germline (reference sequence). V lost 5 bases to trimming and J lost 6 bases, with 14 bases between them. The CDR3 has 14 amino acids.

This clonotype was seen ten or more times. This chain joins TRBV6-1 and TRBJ1-1; 9 bases fit TRBD1. J was trimmed by 1 base and V by 5 bases; bases with no gene match: 2. The CDR3 totals 14 residues. Germline assignment: CDR1 MNHNS and CDR2 SASEGT. The CDR3 DNA sequence: TGTGCCAGCAGTCAGGGACAGGGGAACACTGAAGCTTTCTTT. This translates into CASSQGQGNTEAFF.

This chain connects TRBV5-1 to TRBJ2-4, with TRBD2 matching 7 bases. Trimming removed 6 bases from V and 1 base from J; junction bases left unmatched: 10. The length of the CDR3 is 16 residues. Germline assignment: CDR1 SGHRS and CDR2 YFSETQ. CDR3 DNA: TGCGCCAGCAATTCGGGGGAGGGCCACGCCAAAAACATTCAGTACTTC. Translated: CASNSGEGHAKNIQYF. Looking up the rest from reference TRBV5-1 and TRBJ2-4 gives the full variable domain: KAGVTQTPRYLIKTRGQQVTLSCSPISGHRSVSWYQQTPGQGLQFLFEYFSETQRNKGNFPGRFSGRQFSNSRSEMNVSTLELGDSALYLCASNSGEGHAKNIQYFGAGTRLSVL.